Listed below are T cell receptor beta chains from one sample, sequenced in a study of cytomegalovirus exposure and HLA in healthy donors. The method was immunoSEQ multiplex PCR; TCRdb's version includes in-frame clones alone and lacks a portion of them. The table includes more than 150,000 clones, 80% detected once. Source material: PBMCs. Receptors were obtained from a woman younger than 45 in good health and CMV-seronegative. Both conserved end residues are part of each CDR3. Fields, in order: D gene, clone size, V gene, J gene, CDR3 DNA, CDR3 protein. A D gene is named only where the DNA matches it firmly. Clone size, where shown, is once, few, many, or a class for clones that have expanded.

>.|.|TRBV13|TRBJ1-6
TGTGCCAGCAGCTTAGAGGGGAAAAATTCACCCCTCCACTTT
CASSLEGKNSPLHF
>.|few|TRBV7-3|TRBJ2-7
TGTGCCAGCAGCTCCAGCGGCGAGAACGAGCAGTACTTC
CASSSSGENEQYF
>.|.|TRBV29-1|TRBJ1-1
TGCAGCGTTGTGGCACAGCCGAACACTGAAGCTTTCTTT
CSVVAQPNTEAFF
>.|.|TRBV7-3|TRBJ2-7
TGTGCCAGCAGCTTAACTGGGGGGATAAACTACGAGCAGTACTTC
CASSLTGGINYEQYF
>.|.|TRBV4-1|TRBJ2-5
TGCGCCAGCAGCCGTACGGAAGGGAGAGATCAAGAGACCCAGTACTTC
CASSRTEGRDQETQYF
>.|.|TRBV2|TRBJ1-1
TGTGCCAGCAGTCCACAGGGAACTCACACTGAAGCTTTCTTT
CASSPQGTHTEAFF
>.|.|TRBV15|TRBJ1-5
TGTGCCACCAGGCGAGGACAGCCCAATCAGCCCCAGCATTTT
CATRRGQPNQPQHF
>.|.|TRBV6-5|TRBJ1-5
TGTGCCAGCAGTTCGCGGTGGAGCAATCAGCCCCAGCATTTT
CASSSRWSNQPQHF
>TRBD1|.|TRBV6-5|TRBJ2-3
TGTGCCGGCAGCCGGGACAGGGTGCAGTATTTT
CAGSRDRVQYF
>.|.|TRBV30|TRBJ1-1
TGTGCCTGGAGTGTATACATGAACACTGAAGCTTTCTTT
CAWSVYMNTEAFF
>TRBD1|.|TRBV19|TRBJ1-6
TGTGCCAGTCGGGAACCGACAGGGGGCTTTGGATCACCCCTCCACTTT
CASREPTGGFGSPLHF
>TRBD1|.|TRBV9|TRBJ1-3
TGTGCCAGCAGCGTATACGACCGGACAGGGCCAGGAAACACCATATATTTT
CASSVYDRTGPGNTIYF
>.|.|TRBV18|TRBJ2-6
TGTGCCAGCTCACCACTCCAGGGCAGGAGCTCTGGGGCCAACGTCCTGACTTTC
CASSPLQGRSSGANVLTF
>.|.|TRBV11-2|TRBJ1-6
TGTGCCAGCAGTAGAGAACGGGGTGGTAATTCACCCCTCCACTTT
CASSRERGGNSPLHF
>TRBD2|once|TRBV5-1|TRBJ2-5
TGCGCCAGCAGCTTGTGGCGGGGGGCCCAAGAGACCCAGTACTTC
CASSLWRGAQETQYF
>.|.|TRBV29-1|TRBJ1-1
TGCAGCGTGTCCTTGGGGCGGACTGAAGCTTTCTTT
CSVSLGRTEAFF
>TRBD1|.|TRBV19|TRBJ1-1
TGTGCCAGTATGTCCAGGACAGGGGGATTGAACACTGAAGCTTTCTTT
CASMSRTGGLNTEAFF